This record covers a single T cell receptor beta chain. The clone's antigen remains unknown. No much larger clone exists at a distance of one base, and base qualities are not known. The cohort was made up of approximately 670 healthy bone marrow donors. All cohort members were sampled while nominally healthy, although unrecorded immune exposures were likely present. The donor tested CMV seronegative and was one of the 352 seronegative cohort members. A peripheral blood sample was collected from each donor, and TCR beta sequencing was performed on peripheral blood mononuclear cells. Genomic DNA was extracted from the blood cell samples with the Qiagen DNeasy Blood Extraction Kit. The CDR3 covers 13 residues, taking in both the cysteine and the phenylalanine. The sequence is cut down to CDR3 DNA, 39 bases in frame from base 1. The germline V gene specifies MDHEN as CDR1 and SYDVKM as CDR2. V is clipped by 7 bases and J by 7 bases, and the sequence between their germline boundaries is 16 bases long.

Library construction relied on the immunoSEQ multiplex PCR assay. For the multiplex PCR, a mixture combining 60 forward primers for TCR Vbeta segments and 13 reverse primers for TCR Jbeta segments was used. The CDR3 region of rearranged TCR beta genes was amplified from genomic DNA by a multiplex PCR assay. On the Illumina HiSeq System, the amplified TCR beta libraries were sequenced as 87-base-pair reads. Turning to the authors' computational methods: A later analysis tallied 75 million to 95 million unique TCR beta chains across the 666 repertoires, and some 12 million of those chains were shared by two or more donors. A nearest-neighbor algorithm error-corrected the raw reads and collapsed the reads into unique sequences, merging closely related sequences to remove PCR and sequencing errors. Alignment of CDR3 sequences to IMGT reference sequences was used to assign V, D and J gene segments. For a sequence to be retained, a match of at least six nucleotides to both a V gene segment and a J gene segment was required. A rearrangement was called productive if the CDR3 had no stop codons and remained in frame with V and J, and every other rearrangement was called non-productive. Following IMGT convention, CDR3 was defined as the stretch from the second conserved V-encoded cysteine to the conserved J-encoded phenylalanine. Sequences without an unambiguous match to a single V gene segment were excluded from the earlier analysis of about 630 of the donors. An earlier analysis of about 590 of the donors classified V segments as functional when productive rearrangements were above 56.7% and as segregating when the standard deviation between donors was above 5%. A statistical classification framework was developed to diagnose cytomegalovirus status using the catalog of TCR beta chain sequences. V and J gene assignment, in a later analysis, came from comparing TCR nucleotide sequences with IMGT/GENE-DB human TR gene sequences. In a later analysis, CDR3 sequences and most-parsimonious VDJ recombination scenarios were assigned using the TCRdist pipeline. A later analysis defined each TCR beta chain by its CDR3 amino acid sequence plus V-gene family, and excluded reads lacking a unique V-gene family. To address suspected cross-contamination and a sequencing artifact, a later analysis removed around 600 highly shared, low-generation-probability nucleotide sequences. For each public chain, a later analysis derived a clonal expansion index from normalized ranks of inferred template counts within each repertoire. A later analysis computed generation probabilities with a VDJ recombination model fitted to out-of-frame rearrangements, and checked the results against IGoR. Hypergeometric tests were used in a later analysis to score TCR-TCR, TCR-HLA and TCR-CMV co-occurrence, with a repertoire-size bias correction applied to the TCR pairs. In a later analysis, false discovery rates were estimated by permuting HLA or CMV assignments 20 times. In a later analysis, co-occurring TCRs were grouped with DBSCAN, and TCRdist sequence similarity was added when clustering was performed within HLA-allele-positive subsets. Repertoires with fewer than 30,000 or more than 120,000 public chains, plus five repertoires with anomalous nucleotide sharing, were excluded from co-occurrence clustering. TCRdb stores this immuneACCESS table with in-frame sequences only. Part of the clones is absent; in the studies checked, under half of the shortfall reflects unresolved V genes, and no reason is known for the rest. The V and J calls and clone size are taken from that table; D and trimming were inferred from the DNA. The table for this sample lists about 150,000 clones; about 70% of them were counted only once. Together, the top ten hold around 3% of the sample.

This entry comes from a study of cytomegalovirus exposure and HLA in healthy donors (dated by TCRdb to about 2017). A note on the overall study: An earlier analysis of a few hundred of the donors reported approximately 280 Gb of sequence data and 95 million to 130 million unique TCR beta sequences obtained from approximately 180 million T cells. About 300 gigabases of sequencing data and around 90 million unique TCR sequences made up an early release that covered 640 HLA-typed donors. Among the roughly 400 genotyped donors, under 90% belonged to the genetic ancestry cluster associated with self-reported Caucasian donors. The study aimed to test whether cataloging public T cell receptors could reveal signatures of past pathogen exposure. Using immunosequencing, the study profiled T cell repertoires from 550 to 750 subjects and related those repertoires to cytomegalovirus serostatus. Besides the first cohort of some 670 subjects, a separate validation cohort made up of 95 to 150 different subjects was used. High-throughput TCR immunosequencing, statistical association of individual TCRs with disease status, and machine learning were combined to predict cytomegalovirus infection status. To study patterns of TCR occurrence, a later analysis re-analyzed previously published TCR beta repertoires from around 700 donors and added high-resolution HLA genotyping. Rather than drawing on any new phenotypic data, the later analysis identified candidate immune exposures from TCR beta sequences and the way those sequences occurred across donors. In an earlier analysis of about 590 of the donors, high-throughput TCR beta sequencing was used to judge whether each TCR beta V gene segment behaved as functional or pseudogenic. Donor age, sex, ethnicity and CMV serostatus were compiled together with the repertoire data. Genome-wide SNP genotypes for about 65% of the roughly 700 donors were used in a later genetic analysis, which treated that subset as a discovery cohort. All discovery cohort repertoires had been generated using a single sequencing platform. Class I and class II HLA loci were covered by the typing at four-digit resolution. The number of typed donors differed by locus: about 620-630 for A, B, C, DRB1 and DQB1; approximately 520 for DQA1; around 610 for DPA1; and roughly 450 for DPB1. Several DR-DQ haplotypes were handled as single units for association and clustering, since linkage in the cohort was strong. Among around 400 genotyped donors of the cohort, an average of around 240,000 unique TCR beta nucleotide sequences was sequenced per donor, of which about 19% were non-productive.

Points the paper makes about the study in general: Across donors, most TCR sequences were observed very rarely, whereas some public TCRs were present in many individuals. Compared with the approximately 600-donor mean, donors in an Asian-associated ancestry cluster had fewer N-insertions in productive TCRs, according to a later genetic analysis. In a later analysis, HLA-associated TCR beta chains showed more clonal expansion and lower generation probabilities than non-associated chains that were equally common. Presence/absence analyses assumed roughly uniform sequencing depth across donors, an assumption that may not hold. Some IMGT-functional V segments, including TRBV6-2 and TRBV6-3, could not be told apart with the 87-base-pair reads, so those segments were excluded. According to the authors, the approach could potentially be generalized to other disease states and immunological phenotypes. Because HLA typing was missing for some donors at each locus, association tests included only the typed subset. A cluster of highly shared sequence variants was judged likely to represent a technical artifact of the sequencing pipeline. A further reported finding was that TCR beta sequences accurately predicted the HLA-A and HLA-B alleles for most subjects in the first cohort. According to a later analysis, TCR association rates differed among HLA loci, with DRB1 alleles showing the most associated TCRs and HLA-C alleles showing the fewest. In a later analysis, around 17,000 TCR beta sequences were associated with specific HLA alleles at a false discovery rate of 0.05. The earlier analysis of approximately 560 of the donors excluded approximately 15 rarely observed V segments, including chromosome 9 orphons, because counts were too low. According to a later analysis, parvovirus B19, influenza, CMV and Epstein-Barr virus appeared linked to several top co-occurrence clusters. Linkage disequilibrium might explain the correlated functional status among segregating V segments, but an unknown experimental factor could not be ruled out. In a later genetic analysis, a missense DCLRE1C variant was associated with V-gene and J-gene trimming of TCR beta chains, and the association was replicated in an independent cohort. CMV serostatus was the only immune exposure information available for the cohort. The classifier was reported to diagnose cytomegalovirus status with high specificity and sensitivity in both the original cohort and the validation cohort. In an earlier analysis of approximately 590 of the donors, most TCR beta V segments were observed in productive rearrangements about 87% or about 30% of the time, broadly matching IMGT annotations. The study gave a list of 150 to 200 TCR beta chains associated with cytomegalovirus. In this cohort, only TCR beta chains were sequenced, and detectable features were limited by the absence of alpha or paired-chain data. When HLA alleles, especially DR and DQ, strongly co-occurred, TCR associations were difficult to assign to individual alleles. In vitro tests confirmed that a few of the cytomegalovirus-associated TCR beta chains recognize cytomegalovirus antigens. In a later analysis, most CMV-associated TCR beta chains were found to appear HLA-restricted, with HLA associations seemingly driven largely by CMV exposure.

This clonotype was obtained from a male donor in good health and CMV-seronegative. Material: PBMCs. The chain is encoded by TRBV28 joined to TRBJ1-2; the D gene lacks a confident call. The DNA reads TGTGCCAGCAACGTACTGAGTCGAGGTGGCTACACCTTC. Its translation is CASNVLSRGGYTF.